What follows are 26 T cell receptor beta chains derived from one specimen sequenced in a study of cytomegalovirus exposure and HLA in healthy donors. The PCR ran on 60 Vbeta and 13 Jbeta primers. Profiled with immunoSEQ multiplex PCR; TCRdb holds only in-frame clones, not every one. The table lists about 130,000 clones, approximately 62% of them singletons. Material: PBMCs. Receptor source: a human donor in good health.

The V call is TRBV19, the J call TRBJ1-3, with D uncertain. The CDR3 covers 15 residues. In germline, CDR1 is LNHDA, CDR2 SQIVND (reference sequence). V lost 2 bases and J lost 0, with 8 bases in between. CDR3 loop: CASSISRGSGNTIYF. The CDR3 bases are TGTGCCAGTAGTATAAGTCGCGGCTCTGGAAACACCATATATTTT.

This clone was counted a few times. V and J are TRBV7-6 and TRBJ2-2, with a tentative D call TRBD2 (6 bases). Germline V CDR1 and CDR2: SGHVS, FNYEAQ. V lost 7 bases and J lost 5, with 11 bases in between. The CDR3 is 13 residues long. This CDR3 reads CASTAAGTGELFF. In nucleotides, the CDR3 is TGTGCCAGCACCGCGGCGGGGACCGGGGAGCTGTTTTTT.

V is TRBV4-2 and J is TRBJ1-5; D gene unclear. The CDR3 is made up of 15 amino acids. Germline CDR1 is LGHNA and CDR2 is YNFKEQ. V was shortened by 0 bases and J by 4 bases, with 10 bases between the two germline ends. In DNA form, the CDR3 reads TGTGCCAGCAGCCAAGATCCCTCCGGGAATCAGCCCCAGCATTTT. This encodes CASSQDPSGNQPQHF.

The V gene is TRBV10-1, the J gene TRBJ1-1; D is possibly TRBD1 (6 bases). The CDR3 loop spans 13 amino acids. V lost 8 bases and J 10 bases, leaving 20 bases between the germline ends. The V gene's germline CDR1 is WNHNN and CDR2 SYGVQD (reference sequence). CDR3 loop: CASQEGRGGGAFF. In nucleotides, the CDR3 is TGCGCCAGCCAAGAGGGCAGGGGCGGTGGAGCTTTCTTT.

This clone was found a few times. The chain couples TRBV10-3 to TRBJ1-1; no clear D. V lost 4 bases and J 2 bases, leaving 11 bases between the germline ends. CDR3 size: 14 residues. The germline gives CDR1 ENHRY, CDR2 SYGVKD. The CDR3 loop reads CAISAGLSNTEAFF. In nucleotides, the CDR3 is TGTGCCATCAGTGCCGGTCTTTCAAACACTGAAGCTTTCTTT.

The rearrangement uses TRBV5-4 and TRBJ2-5, with D possibly TRBD2 on 7 matching bases. The CDR3 totals 13 residues. CDR1 is SGHNT, CDR2 YYREEE, per germline (reference sequence). Between the trimmed V and J ends, which lost 3 bases and 10 bases, there was a span of 16 bases. CDR3 in amino acids: CASSWGEGVDQYF. The CDR3 DNA is TGTGCCAGCAGCTGGGGGGAGGGGGTGGACCAGTACTTC.

The chain uses TRBV5-1 and TRBJ2-3, with a weak D call TRBD1 (5 bases). Trimming took 4 bases from V and 0 from J, leaving 24 bases between them. Germline V gene data show CDR1 as SGHRS and CDR2 as YFSETQ. CDR3 length equals 19 residues. The DNA of the CDR3 is TGCGCCAGCAGCCAACAGGCCACAACGGCGGCAGCCAGCACAGATACGCAGTATTTT. Amino acid sequence: CASSQQATTAAASTDTQYF.

V gene TRBV27 combines with J gene TRBJ2-7; 12 bases match TRBD2. Germline V CDR1 and CDR2: MNHEY, SMNVEV (reference sequence). There are 20 residues in the CDR3. Trimming cost V 2 bases and J 4 bases; bases outside gene matches: 18. The CDR3 DNA sequence: TGTGCCAGCAGTTTAAAGGGGCCATCTCCGGGGCTAGCGGGAGGGTACGAGCAGTACTTC. Protein: CASSLKGPSPGLAGGYEQYF.

This clone was counted between two and nine times. V gene TRBV7-2 combines with J gene TRBJ2-7, with TRBD2 matching 10 bases. The CDR3 spans 15 residues. Germline values: CDR1 SGHTA, CDR2 FQGNSA. V lost 5 bases, J lost 2 bases, and 6 bases stayed unmatched. The CDR3 here is CASSKGLAATYEQYF. The CDR3 DNA follows: TGTGCCAGCAGCAAAGGACTAGCGGCCACCTACGAGCAGTACTTC.

The chain recombines TRBV5-4 with TRBJ2-7, with a possible D match to TRBD2 (6 bases). CDR3 length: 16 amino acids. CDR1 and CDR2 (germline): SGHNT, YYREEE (reference sequence). Trimming removed 0 bases at V and 7 bases at J, with 20 bases between. The CDR3 coding sequence is TGTGCCAGCAGCTTGGAGGGAGGCAGACAGCCTCGTGAGCAGTACTTC. This encodes CASSLEGGRQPREQYF. The complete variable domain, with remaining parts taken from reference TRBV5-4 and TRBJ2-7, reads ETGVTQSPTHLIKTRGQQVTLRCSSQSGHNTVSWYQQALGQGPQFIFQYYREEENGRGNFPPRFSGLQFPNYSSELNVNALELDDSALYLCASSLEGGRQPREQYFGPGTRLTVT.

V is TRBV5-1 and J is TRBJ2-7; 8 bases agree with TRBD2. CDR3 length: 15 residues. Germline V gives CDR1 SGHRS, CDR2 YFSETQ. V dropped 4 bases and J dropped 3; count of bases not matched to a gene: 9. The CDR3 DNA follows: TGCGCCAGCAGCCCAAGGACTAGCTCGGGCTACGAGCAGTACTTC. This encodes CASSPRTSSGYEQYF.

This chain connects TRBV18 to TRBJ1-5, with 8 bases aligning to TRBD1. J lost 6 bases, V lost 1 base, and 5 bases had no gene match. Looked up from germline, CDR1 is KGHSH and CDR2 is LQKENI. CDR3 length equals 15 residues. Written as DNA, the CDR3 is TGTGCCAGCTCACCACTCGGACAGGGAGGTCAGCCCCAGCATTTT. Its protein is CASSPLGQGGQPQHF. Variable domain in full (rest from reference TRBV18 and TRBJ1-5): NAGVMQNPRHLVRRRGQEARLRCSPMKGHSHVYWYRQLPEEGLKFMVYLQKENIIDESGMPKERFSAEFPKEGPSILRIQQVVRGDSAAYFCASSPLGQGGQPQHFGDGTRLSIL.

This chain joins TRBV11-3 and TRBJ2-4, with D maybe TRBD1 (6 bases). This CDR3 has 14 amino acids. Germline V gene data show CDR1 as SGHNT and CDR2 as YENEEA. The V end was cut by 0 bases, the J end by 6 bases, with 9 bases between. The CDR3 nucleotides read TGTGCCAGCAGCTTAGATACGGACAGAAACATTCAGTACTTC. Its protein is CASSLDTDRNIQYF.

V gene TRBV28 combines with J gene TRBJ2-7; 12 bases align to TRBD1. This CDR3 has 13 amino acids. V lost 11 bases, J lost 3 bases, and 5 bases stayed unmatched. CDR1 and CDR2 (germline): MDHEN, SYDVKM. In nucleotides, the CDR3 is TGTGCCGGCGGGACAGGGGGCTTCTACGAGCAGTACTTC. Protein: CAGGTGGFYEQYF.

The chain couples TRBV6-1 to TRBJ2-1, with a weak D call TRBD1 (6 bases). Germline V gene sequence: CDR1 MNHNS, CDR2 SASEGT. Trimming cost V 3 bases and J 4 bases, with 10 bases left between them. This CDR3 has 14 amino acids. The CDR3 DNA follows: TGTGCCAGCAGTGATCCTACAGGGTACAATGAGCAGTTCTTC. This translates into CASSDPTGYNEQFF.

The rearrangement joins TRBV5-6 to TRBJ2-1; 11 positions agree with TRBD1. The germline V gene has CDR1 SGHDT and CDR2 YYEEEE. The junction had 1 base not matched to a gene; V was cut back by 0 bases and J by 2 bases. This CDR3 has 16 residues. The CDR3 protein is CASSLGTGGAYNEQFF. The CDR3 DNA reads TGTGCCAGCAGCTTGGGGACAGGGGGCGCCTACAATGAGCAGTTCTTC.

The gene calls are TRBV4-1 and TRBJ2-3; 9 bases line up with TRBD2. The germline gives CDR1 MGHRA, CDR2 YSYEKL. The V gene end was trimmed by 0 bases and the J gene end by 4 bases; junction bases not matched to a gene: 11. The CDR3 spans 18 residues. The CDR3 nucleotides are TGCGCCAGCAGCCAAGATAGGAGGGCTAGCGGGAAGGCAGATACGCAGTATTTT. Amino acids: CASSQDRRASGKADTQYF.

The rearrangement links TRBV21-1 to TRBJ2-7; the DNA was not used to check the table's D call, TRBD2. TRBV21-1 corresponds to a pseudogene. CDR3 size: 15 residues. In DNA, the CDR3 is TGTGCCAGCAGCAAAGGGGGAGAGGACCCCTACGAGCAGTACTTC. It encodes CASSKGGEDPYEQYF.

The chain has TRBV19 and TRBJ2-7, with D unresolved. The CDR3 sequence is 13 residues long. Per germline, CDR1 LNHDA and CDR2 SQIVND (reference sequence). V lost 5 bases and J lost 2, with 10 bases in between. DNA for the CDR3: TGTGCCAGTAGTCAGGCTCCGCCCTACGAGCAGTACTTC. Its translation is CASSQAPPYEQYF.

This chain connects TRBV7-2 to TRBJ1-4, with 10 positions matching TRBD1. Per germline, CDR1 SGHTA and CDR2 FQGNSA. The V and J ends lost 5 bases and 7 bases, in that order; junction bases with no gene match: 4. CDR3 length: 14 residues. CDR3 nucleotide sequence: TGTGCCAGCAGCCGGGGACAGGGGCTTGAAAAACTGTTTTTT. Protein sequence: CASSRGQGLEKLFF. Complete variable domain (other parts from reference TRBV7-2 and TRBJ1-4): GAGVSQSPSNKVTEKGKDVELRCDPISGHTALYWYRQSLGQGLEFLIYFQGNSAPDKSGLPSDRFSAERTGGSVSTLTIQRTQQEDSAVYLCASSRGQGLEKLFFGSGTQLSVL.

The V call is TRBV29-1, the J call TRBJ2-7; 7 nucleotides match TRBD1. The J segment lost 2 bases and the V segment lost 4 bases, leaving 5 bases of the junction unmatched. The CDR3 has 13 amino acids. Germline V gene sequence: CDR1 SQVTM, CDR2 ANQGSEA. The CDR3 nucleotides are TGCAGCGTTGGGACAGGAGACACCTACGAGCAGTACTTC. Residues: CSVGTGDTYEQYF.

This sequence joins TRBV9 and TRBJ2-2; TRBD1 matches 10 bases. Germline V gene sequence: CDR1 SGDLS, CDR2 YYNGEE. Germline trimming cut 4 bases from V and 7 bases from J; bases unmatched to any gene: 7. The CDR3 is 15 amino acids. CDR3 protein: CASSPPGQGHGELFF. The CDR3 DNA reads TGTGCCAGCAGCCCACCGGGACAGGGGCACGGGGAGCTGTTTTTT.

The gene calls are TRBV11-3 and TRBJ2-3, with unresolved D. This CDR3 region has 14 residues. Trimming took off 1 base at V and 0 bases at J, with 5 bases between the two ends. Germline V gene data show CDR1 as SGHNT and CDR2 as YENEEA. CDR3 in DNA: TGTGCCAGCAGCTTAGCAGCGAGCACAGATACGCAGTATTTT. Its translation is CASSLAASTDTQYF.

The chain uses TRBV2 and TRBJ1-5; no firm D call. The CDR3 spans 13 residues. V lost 7 bases and J lost 0, with 7 bases in between. In germline, CDR1 is SNHLY, CDR2 FYNNEI. In DNA, the CDR3 is TGTGCCAGCACCTACAGTAGCAATCAGCCCCAGCATTTT. It encodes CASTYSSNQPQHF.

The chain uses TRBV19 and TRBJ1-5; TRBD1 matches at 12 bases. The CDR3 spans 18 residues. CDR1 is LNHDA, CDR2 SQIVND, per germline (reference sequence). V shed 6 bases and J 6 bases; nucleotides not matched to a gene: 15. This CDR3 is CASRAGTGGGPTGQPQHF. CDR3 bases: TGTGCCAGTAGGGCCGGGACAGGGGGCGGCCCCACCGGTCAGCCCCAGCATTTT.

This chain links TRBV28 with TRBJ2-7, with 10 bases identical to TRBD1. From germline, CDR1 is MDHEN and CDR2 SYDVKM. V dropped 5 bases and J dropped 4; count of bases not matched to a gene: 8. There are 15 residues in the CDR3. The CDR3 bases are TGTGCCAGCAGTCCGACGACAGGGGGCAGATACGAGCAGTACTTC. Protein sequence: CASSPTTGGRYEQYF.